This record concerns one TCR beta chain sequence. Its specificity is not known. The data are from a study of cytomegalovirus exposure and HLA in healthy donors. Study at large: Counted in an early data release were about 85 million unique TCRs from HLA-typed donors.

13 Jbeta primers and 60 Vbeta primers were used for the PCR. Produced via immunoSEQ multiplex PCR; TCRdb's table is partial and in-frame only. This repertoire shows 100,000 or so clones, approximately 77% found once; its top ten account for 11% to 15%. Germline CDR1 and CDR2: SNHLY and FYNNEI. The V end lost 5 bases, the J end lost 4 bases, and 17 bases lay between the germline ends. The CDR3 extends over 15 amino acids. Participants comprised healthy donors of bone marrow. Study-wide results and caveats: Reported findings show TCR beta sequences accurately forecast HLA-A and HLA-B alleles in most subjects. Analysis was carried out at a later point, and it linked a missense DCLRE1C variant to TCR beta V- and J-gene trimming.

The specimen sequenced was PBMCs. V is TRBV2 and J is TRBJ2-5; TRBD1 is a possible D gene (6 bases). The TCR originated in a male donor in good health and CMV-seropositive. CDR3 sequence reads: CASSREAGAGETQYF. DNA of the CDR3: TGTGCCAGCAGTCGCGAGGCAGGGGCAGGAGAGACCCAGTACTTC.